The clone carrying this TCR beta chain has a count of ten or more. The antigen remains unidentified. TCRdb re-analysed the 5' RACE reads in MiXCR, keeping a single row per CDR3 protein. The table lists roughly 86,000 distinct CDR3 sequences, about 9% of them singletons, with 4% to 5.5% in the top ten. The germline CDR1 and CDR2 sequences are SGHRS and YFSETQ. V was clipped by 1 base and J by 0 bases; unmatched bases: 4. The CDR3 has 16 amino acids. These data originate in a study of CD8 T cells in ankylosing spondylitis. Overall study findings and caveats: Reactive arthritis synovial fluid and blood were previously reported to contain some motif variants.

Sequenced input: blood, either unsorted or a sorted T cell fraction (not recorded which). The genes are TRBV5-1 and TRBJ2-4, with 7 bases fitting TRBD1. The clonotype originates from a male donor with ankylosing spondylitis or in good health (not recorded which). CDR3 bases: TGCGCCAGCAGCTTGACAGGGGCGGGAGCCAAAAACATTCAGTACTTC. Amino acid sequence: CASSLTGAGAKNIQYF.